One and the same sample provided the 9 T cell receptor beta chains below, sequenced in a study of breast tumors, draining lymph nodes, adjacent tissues. Samples came from axillary lymph nodes draining the breast cancer. Via MiXCR, TCRdb re-called the multiplex PCR reads, giving one row per CDR3 protein. This table has 150,000 to 200,000 distinct CDR3 sequences, roughly 30% appearing once. Source material: axillary lymph node tissue. Source of these receptors: a female donor with breast cancer. Some clones in this sample may be carry-over from other donors' samples.

The chain combines TRBV7-9 with TRBJ2-5; 8 nucleotides agree with TRBD2. The ends lost 1 base at V and 3 bases at J; junction bases unmatched: 10. The germline V gene has CDR1 SEHNR and CDR2 FQNEAQ (reference sequence). This CDR3 contains 17 residues. The CDR3 is CASSLDVGLVNKETQYF. The CDR3 nucleotides read TGTGCCAGCAGCTTAGATGTGGGACTAGTGAATAAAGAGACCCAGTACTTC.

This clonotype was seen a handful of times. A read error may explain this, as a much larger clone is one base away. CDR3 in DNA: TGTGCCGGCAGTAAGGGACAGGGGGAAAGAAATCAGCCCCAGCATTTT. Translating it yields CAGSKGQGERNQPQHF. The V gene is TRBV12-3 or TRBV12-4, the J gene TRBJ1-5; 11 positions agree with TRBD1. The length of the CDR3 is 16 residues.

This clonotype was observed at least ten times. The chain couples TRBV6-4 to TRBJ2-1; 9 bases align to TRBD1. The germline gives CDR1 MRHNA, CDR2 SNTAGT. This CDR3 comprises 16 residues. J gave up 8 bases and V 0 bases, and 8 bases lay outside the gene matches. The CDR3 region is CASSDSRGQGRDEQFF. CDR3 DNA sequence: TGTGCCAGCAGTGACTCGAGGGGACAGGGTAGGGATGAGCAGTTCTTC.

Note on this clonotype: No DNA is shown, since the ends of the CDR3 on it are uncertain; the CDR3 is the one TCRdb lists. V is TRBV19 and J is TRBJ1-5; the table calls TRBD1, which could not be checked here. Germline assignment: CDR1 LNHDA and CDR2 SQIVND (reference sequence). Inclusive of both ends, the CDR3 amounts to 22 amino acids. The CDR3: CASSMGTGIREKLFFGSGTQHF.

This chain uses TRBV24-1 with TRBJ1-2; TRBD1 might be the D (5 bases). Trimming pared 4 bases from V and 4 bases from J, leaving 27 bases between. The CDR3 runs to 19 residues. Germline V gene data show CDR1 as KGHDR and CDR2 as SFDVKD. The CDR3 sequence is CATSDGTFSTRGSFYGYTF. In DNA, the CDR3 is TGTGCCACCAGTGACGGCACGTTTAGCACTAGGGGCTCGTTCTATGGCTACACCTTC.

The chain is built from TRBV20-1 and TRBJ1-2, with 11 bases that match TRBD1. CDR1 is DFQATT, CDR2 SNEGSKA, per germline (reference sequence). CDR3 length equals 15 residues. The ends lost 0 bases at V and 7 bases at J; junction bases unmatched: 7. The CDR3 region has the DNA TGCAGTGCTAGAGATTACGGACAGGGGGCGGGTGGCTACACCTTC. Protein product: CSARDYGQGAGGYTF.

This clonotype was counted ten times or more. The genes are TRBV20-1 and TRBJ1-6, with D perhaps TRBD1 (5 bases). Between the trimmed V and J ends, which lost 4 bases and 4 bases, there was a span of 14 bases. The CDR3 sequence is 15 residues long. Germline-derived CDR1 and CDR2 are DFQATT and SNEGSKA (reference sequence). CDR3: CSATRRDLYNSPLHF. Here the CDR3 DNA reads TGCAGTGCTACCCGACGGGACCTTTATAATTCACCCCTCCACTTT.

This clonotype was seen a handful of times. The V and J genes are TRBV2 and TRBJ2-2; D unresolved. The end of the DNA aligns better with TRBJ1-1, so the J call may be wrong. The CDR3 consists of 14 residues. Germline-derived CDR1 and CDR2 are SNHLY and FYNNEI. CDR3 nucleotides: TGTGCCAGCAGTGAAGCGGCCTCTAGAACTGAAGCTTTCTTT. Protein: CASSEAASRTEAFF.

This clonotype was seen many times. The rearrangement joins TRBV20-1 to TRBJ2-7; perhaps D is TRBD1 or TRBD2 (5 bases each). Trimming took 0 bases from V and 3 from J, leaving 21 bases between them. This CDR3 is built from 17 residues. CDR1 is DFQATT, CDR2 SNEGSKA, per germline (reference sequence). CDR3 sequence (DNA): TGCAGTGCTAGAGAAGGTGGATTAGGGACGCACCTCTACGAGCAGTACTTC. Translating gives CSAREGGLGTHLYEQYF.